Each of the 21 T cell receptor beta chains below was sequenced from the same sample in a study of a mutant IDH1 vaccine in newly diagnosed glioma. Antigens of these TCRs are unknown. The table came from immunoSEQ multiplex PCR; TCRdb's copy has only in-frame clones and leaves some out. The sample lists 50,000 to 70,000 clones; around 85% were seen once. Regarding time point: week 35, safety follow-up. Alongside topical imiquimod, each dose of vaccine comprised 300 ug of mutant IDH1 20-mer peptide. The specimen comprised PBMCs, sampled from a glioma patient whose treatment included an IDH1 peptide vaccine. The source of these receptors is a man aged 40-49 years with glioma.

The V gene is TRBV28, the J gene TRBJ1-1, with D tentatively TRBD1 (6 bases). Deletions cut 7 bases from V and 1 base from J, with 13 bases between. The CDR3 consists of 14 residues. The germline V gene encodes CDR1 MDHEN and CDR2 SYDVKM. The CDR3 loop reads CASTVPGENTEAFF. The CDR3 region has the DNA TGTGCCAGCACCGTGCCAGGGGAGAACACTGAAGCTTTCTTT. The full variable domain, with the rest looked up from reference TRBV28 and TRBJ1-1, is DVKVTQSSRYLVKRTGEKVFLECVQDMDHENMFWYRQDPGLGLRLIYFSYDVKMKEKGDIPEGYSVSREKKERFSLILESASTNQTSMYLCASTVPGENTEAFFGQGTRLTVV.

The chain has TRBV6-4 and TRBJ2-3; 7 nucleotides agree with TRBD2. Germline values: CDR1 MRHNA, CDR2 SNTAGT. The CDR3 is 13 amino acids. V dropped 2 bases and J dropped 4; count of bases not matched to a gene: 0. The CDR3 coding sequence is TGTGCCAGCAGTGACGGGGGGGCAGATACGCAGTATTTT. Its protein product is CASSDGGADTQYF.

Notes on this clone: A junction end diverges from the germline sequence, so it may reflect a read error. The chain couples TRBV7-7 to TRBJ2-1; possibly TRBD2 for D (5 bases). The germline V gene encodes CDR1 SSHAT and CDR2 FNYEAQ (reference sequence). The CDR3 is 15 amino acids. The CDR3 reads CASSLVPGSRQEQFF. The CDR3 nucleotides are TGTGCTAGCAGCTTAGTACCGGGGAGCCGTCAGGAGCAGTTCTTC.

V is TRBV15 and J is TRBJ2-1, with 9 positions matching TRBD2. J lost 3 bases, V lost 1 base, and 1 base had no gene match. The CDR3 consists of 15 residues. Germline assignment: CDR1 LNHNV and CDR2 YYDKDF (reference sequence). The CDR3 protein is CATSRVREGYNEQFF. CDR3 coding DNA: TGTGCCACCAGCAGAGTGCGGGAGGGCTACAATGAGCAGTTCTTC.

The J gene is TRBJ2-7, the V gene TRBV5-4; 7 nucleotides match TRBD1. There are 13 residues in the CDR3. V gave up 1 base and J gave up 5 bases; unmatched junction bases: 3. The germline CDR1 and CDR2 sequences are SGHNT and YYREEE (reference sequence). This CDR3 is CASSLKGADEQYF. CDR3 coding DNA: TGTGCCAGCAGCTTGAAGGGGGCCGACGAGCAGTACTTC.

V is TRBV30 and J is TRBJ2-1; D not certain. Looked up from germline, CDR1 is GTSNPN and CDR2 is SVGIG (reference sequence). The V end was cut by 1 base, the J end by 4 bases, with 17 bases between. The CDR3 has 16 amino acids. CDR3: CAWSATRARHYNEQFF. The CDR3 coding sequence is TGTGCCTGGAGTGCCACCCGGGCTAGGCATTACAATGAGCAGTTCTTC.

This chain connects TRBV4-2 to TRBJ2-1; 12 bases are a match to TRBD2. J was trimmed by 7 bases and V by 4 bases; bases with no gene match: 8. The CDR3 consists of 16 residues. The germline V gene encodes CDR1 LGHNA and CDR2 YNFKEQ. The CDR3 sequence is CASSRRTGTSGNEQFF. The CDR3 nucleotides read TGTGCCAGCAGCCGGAGGACCGGGACTAGCGGGAATGAGCAGTTCTTC.

By share of the sample, this clone is medium-sized. This rearrangement joins TRBV29-1 to TRBJ2-1; D possibly corresponds to TRBD2 (7 bases). CDR3 length: 13 residues. The V gene's germline CDR1 is SQVTM and CDR2 ANQGSEA. The V gene lost 7 bases and the J gene lost 7 bases, with 17 bases spanning the gap. The CDR3 nucleotides read TGCAGCGGAGGGGAGGGGACATGGAATGAGCAGTTCTTC. Protein product: CSGGEGTWNEQFF.

The rearrangement joins TRBV6-1 to TRBJ2-7; no definite D call. V lost 2 bases and J 4 bases, leaving 15 bases between the germline ends. Germline CDR1 is MNHNS and CDR2 is SASEGT. The CDR3 is 15 residues long. As DNA, the CDR3 is TGTGCCAGCAGTGAAATCCACGGTGATATGTACGAGCAGTACTTC. It is translated as CASSEIHGDMYEQYF.

This chain uses TRBV29-1 with TRBJ1-1; D is unresolved. Trimming stripped 6 bases from V and 3 bases from J, with 14 bases between. CDR1 and CDR2 from the germline V gene are SQVTM and ANQGSEA. The CDR3 is 13 amino acids. CDR3 DNA: TGCAGCGTGGTTGACTTGGCGGACACTGAAGCTTTCTTT. It translates to CSVVDLADTEAFF.

The chain recombines TRBV4-3 with TRBJ2-1; maybe TRBD2 (5 bases). The V end lost 4 bases, the J end lost 1 base, and 23 bases lay between the germline ends. This CDR3 is built from 19 residues. The germline V gene encodes CDR1 LGHNA and CDR2 YSLEER. CDR3 DNA sequence: TGCGCCAGCAGCCGCAGCCGGGTGATAATCCGAGGGTCCTACAATGAGCAGTTCTTC. Encoded protein: CASSRSRVIIRGSYNEQFF.

J is TRBJ2-7 and V is TRBV7-9; D is uncertain. The V gene lost 5 bases and the J gene lost 2 bases, with 4 bases spanning the gap. Per the germline V gene, CDR1 is SEHNR and CDR2 is FQNEAQ (reference sequence). This CDR3 contains 11 residues. The CDR3 spells CASSPAYEQYF. CDR3 nucleotide sequence: TGTGCCAGCAGCCCAGCCTACGAGCAGTACTTC.

The chain combines TRBV4-1 with TRBJ1-4; possible D gene TRBD1, 5 bases. The CDR3 has 15 residues. Germline CDR1 and CDR2: MGHRA and YSYEKL. Between the trimmed V and J ends, which lost 4 bases and 5 bases, there was a span of 14 bases. The DNA for the CDR3 is TGCGCCAGCAGCCTTGTCGGGACGCCAAATGAAAAACTGTTTTTT. It yields the protein CASSLVGTPNEKLFF.

V is TRBV11-2 and J is TRBJ2-5; D ambiguous. Trimming removed 0 bases from V and 5 bases from J, with 4 bases in between. Germline V CDR1 and CDR2: SGHAT, FQNNGV. This CDR3 is built from 12 residues. CDR3 in amino acids: CASSLDVETQYF. The CDR3 bases are TGTGCCAGCAGCTTAGACGTGGAGACCCAGTACTTC.

The chain carries TRBV10-3 and TRBJ1-2; no clear D gene. Trimming stripped 4 bases from V and 4 bases from J, with 10 bases between. This CDR3 contains 13 residues. CDR1 and CDR2 from the germline V gene are ENHRY and SYGVKD. CDR3: CAISVDGFYGYTF. The CDR3 DNA reads TGTGCCATCAGTGTAGACGGATTCTATGGCTACACCTTC.

The V and J genes are TRBV6-6 and TRBJ2-1, with no clear D. V was cut by 2 bases and J by 13 bases, with 12 bases left in between. The germline gives CDR1 MNHNY, CDR2 SVGAGI (reference sequence). There are 12 residues in the CDR3. The CDR3 loop reads CASSYPRNDQFF. The DNA for the CDR3 is TGTGCCAGCAGTTACCCGAGGAACGATCAGTTCTTC.

This clone was seen only a few times. The same CDR3 also results from other DNA sequences found in this sample. J is TRBJ1-5 and V is TRBV7-9; 8 bases fit TRBD1. CDR3 size: 14 residues. With 5 bases clipped from V and 7 bases from J, the junction kept 7 bases outside the gene matches. CDR1 is SEHNR and CDR2 is FQNEAQ in the germline V gene (reference sequence). Here the CDR3 DNA reads TGTGCCAGCAGCCTTGGACAGGGTGGACAGCCCCAGCATTTT. Amino acids: CASSLGQGGQPQHF.

The V call is TRBV6-1, the J call TRBJ1-1; D perhaps matches TRBD1 (5 bases). The CDR3 runs 15 residues. V was trimmed by 3 bases and J by 0 bases, leaving 11 bases between them. CDR1 MNHNS and CDR2 SASEGT come from the germline V gene. CDR3 sequence: CASSEQGAMNTEAFF. Here the CDR3 DNA reads TGTGCCAGCAGTGAGCAGGGAGCAATGAACACTGAAGCTTTCTTT.

This clone was counted once. The CDR3 bases are TGCGCCAGCAGCTTGTCCTTAACGACTAGCGGCGGTGATGAGCAGTTCTTC. It codes for CASSLSLTTSGGDEQFF. The chain couples TRBV5-1 to TRBJ2-1; 9 positions match TRBD2. The CDR3 contains 17 residues. With 1 base clipped from V and 8 bases from J, the junction kept 13 bases outside the gene matches. The germline V gene encodes CDR1 SGHRS and CDR2 YFSETQ.

The chain employs TRBV5-4 and TRBJ2-6, with a weak D call TRBD1 (6 bases). CDR3 size: 16 residues. Germline lookup yields CDR1 SGHNT and CDR2 YYREEE (reference sequence). V lost 4 bases and J 0 bases, leaving 11 bases between the germline ends. CDR3 sequence (DNA): TGTGCCAGCAGCGTGGGACAAAGCTCTGGGGCCAACGTCCTGACTTTC. This translates into CASSVGQSSGANVLTF.

The chain is built from TRBV28 and TRBJ2-7, with D tentatively TRBD1 (7 bases). The germline gives CDR1 MDHEN, CDR2 SYDVKM. There are 11 residues in the CDR3. V lost 10 bases, J lost 6 bases, and 13 bases lay in between. The CDR3 loop reads CATRGTFEQYF. The DNA of the CDR3 is TGTGCCACCAGGGGGACTTTCGAGCAGTACTTC.